This record covers a single TCR beta chain. This entry is derived from a study of blood T cell repertoires in COVID-19. Study-level background: Italy, Spain and the United States were the sources of the convalescent and acute COVID-19 samples.

In the original analysis: Nucleated cell counts were estimated from reference gene primer amplification. Using immunoSEQ multiplex PCR, the repertoire was profiled, and TCRdb retains in-frame clones only, with some absent. The V and J calls and clone size come from that table; D and trimming were worked out from the DNA. Seen here are a few hundred thousand clones, more than 80% observed once, and the top ten hold under 2.5%. Participant age was roughly 18 to 95 years, and participants resided in fewer than 25 US areas. Participants were placed into cohorts based on the clinical history they reported. V was shortened by 5 bases and J by 4 bases, with 15 bases between the two germline ends. From germline, CDR1 is SEHNR and CDR2 FQNEAQ (reference sequence). This CDR3 region has 15 residues.

Material: PBMCs or T cells enriched from blood (not recorded which). The rearrangement joins TRBV7-9 to TRBJ2-1, with a weak D call TRBD1 (5 bases). This receptor was taken from a young woman who had recovered from COVID-19. The CDR3 coding sequence is TGTGCCAGCAGCCAATACAGGTCGGCGTACAATGAGCAGTTCTTC. Translating it yields CASSQYRSAYNEQFF.